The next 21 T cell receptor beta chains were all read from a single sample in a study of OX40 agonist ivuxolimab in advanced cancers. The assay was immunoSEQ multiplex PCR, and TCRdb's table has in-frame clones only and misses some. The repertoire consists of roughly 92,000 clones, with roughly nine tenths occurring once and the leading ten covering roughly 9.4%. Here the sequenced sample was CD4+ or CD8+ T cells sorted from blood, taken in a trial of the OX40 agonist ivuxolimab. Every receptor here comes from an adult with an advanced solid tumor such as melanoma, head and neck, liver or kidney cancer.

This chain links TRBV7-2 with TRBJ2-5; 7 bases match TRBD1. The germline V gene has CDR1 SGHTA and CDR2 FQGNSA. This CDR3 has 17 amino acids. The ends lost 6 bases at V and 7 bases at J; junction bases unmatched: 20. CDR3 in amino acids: CASRDTPDRRPSGTQYF. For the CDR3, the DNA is TGTGCCAGCAGAGACACCCCGGACAGGCGCCCATCAGGGACCCAGTACTTC.

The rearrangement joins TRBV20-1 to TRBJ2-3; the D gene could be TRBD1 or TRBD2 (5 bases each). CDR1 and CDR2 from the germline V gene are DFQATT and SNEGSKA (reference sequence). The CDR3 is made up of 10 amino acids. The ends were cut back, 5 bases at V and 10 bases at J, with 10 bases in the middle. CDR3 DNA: TGCAGTGCTGGGGACGTCGCGCAGTATTTT. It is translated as CSAGDVAQYF.

The CDR3 DNA follows: TGTGCCAGCAGTTACCTGACAGCAATGAACACTGAAGCTTTCTTT. Protein sequence: CASSYLTAMNTEAFF. This chain connects TRBV6-6 to TRBJ1-1, with D possibly matching TRBD1 (5 bases). The length of the CDR3 is 15 residues. Germline lookup yields CDR1 MNHNY and CDR2 SVGAGI (reference sequence). Trimming shortened V by 2 bases and J by 0 bases, and 10 bases separated the two germline ends.

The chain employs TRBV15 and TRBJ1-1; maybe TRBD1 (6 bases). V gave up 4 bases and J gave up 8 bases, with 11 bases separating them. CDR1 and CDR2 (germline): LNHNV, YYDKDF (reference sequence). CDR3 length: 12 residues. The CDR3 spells CATSTNTGEAFF. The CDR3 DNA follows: TGTGCCACCAGCACCAACACAGGGGAAGCTTTCTTT. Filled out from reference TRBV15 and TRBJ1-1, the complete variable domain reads DAMVIQNPRYQVTQFGKPVTLSCSQTLNHNVMYWYQQKSSQAPKLLFHYYDKDFNNEADTPDNFQSRRPNTSFCFLDIRSPGLGDTAMYLCATSTNTGEAFFGQGTRLTVV.

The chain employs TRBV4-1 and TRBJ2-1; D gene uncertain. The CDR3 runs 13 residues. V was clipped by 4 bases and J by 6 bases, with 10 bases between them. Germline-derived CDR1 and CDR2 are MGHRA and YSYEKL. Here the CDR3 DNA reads TGCGCCAGCAGCCGTGCCGCGGCCAATGAGCAGTTCTTC. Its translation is CASSRAAANEQFF.

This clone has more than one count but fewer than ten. The CDR3 region is CASSPRTGNTIYF. Written as DNA, the CDR3 is TGTGCCAGCAGCCCCCGGACTGGAAACACCATATATTTT. This sequence joins TRBV9 and TRBJ1-3; D uncertain. CDR1 and CDR2 from the germline V gene are SGDLS and YYNGEE. CDR3 length: 13 amino acids. The V gene lost 4 bases and the J gene lost 2 bases, with 7 bases spanning the gap.

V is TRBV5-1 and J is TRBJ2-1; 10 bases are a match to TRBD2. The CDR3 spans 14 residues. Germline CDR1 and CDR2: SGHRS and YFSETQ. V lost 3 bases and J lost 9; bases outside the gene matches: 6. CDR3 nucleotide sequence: TGCGCCAGCAGCTCCGGACTAGCGGTAACTGAGCAGTTCTTC. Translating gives CASSSGLAVTEQFF. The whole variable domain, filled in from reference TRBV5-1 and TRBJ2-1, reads KAGVTQTPRYLIKTRGQQVTLSCSPISGHRSVSWYQQTPGQGLQFLFEYFSETQRNKGNFPGRFSGRQFSNSRSEMNVSTLELGDSALYLCASSSGLAVTEQFFGPGTRLTVL.

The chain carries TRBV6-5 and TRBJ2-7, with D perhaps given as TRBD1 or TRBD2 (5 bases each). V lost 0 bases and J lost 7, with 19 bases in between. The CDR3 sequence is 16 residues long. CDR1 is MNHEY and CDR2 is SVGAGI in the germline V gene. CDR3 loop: CASSYSIGTPIPEQYF. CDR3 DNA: TGTGCCAGCAGTTACTCGATCGGGACCCCGATTCCGGAGCAGTACTTC.

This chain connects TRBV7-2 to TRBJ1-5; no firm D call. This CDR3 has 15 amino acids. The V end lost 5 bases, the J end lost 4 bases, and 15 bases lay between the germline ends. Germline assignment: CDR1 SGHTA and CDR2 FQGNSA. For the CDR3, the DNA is TGTGCCAGCAGCCCTAAGAGAGGGCCTAATCAGCCCCAGCATTTT. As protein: CASSPKRGPNQPQHF.

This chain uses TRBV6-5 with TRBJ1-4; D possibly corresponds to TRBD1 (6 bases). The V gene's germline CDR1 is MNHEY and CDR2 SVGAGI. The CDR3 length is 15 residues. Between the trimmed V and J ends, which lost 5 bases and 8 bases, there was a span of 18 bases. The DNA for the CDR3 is TGTGCCAGCAGTGTGGAGGGACACGGAGGGGAAAAACTGTTTTTT. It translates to CASSVEGHGGEKLFF.

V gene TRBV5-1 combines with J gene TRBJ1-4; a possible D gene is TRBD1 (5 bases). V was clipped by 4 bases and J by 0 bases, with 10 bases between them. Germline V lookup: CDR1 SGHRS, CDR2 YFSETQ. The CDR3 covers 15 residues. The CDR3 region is CASSEQVSTNEKLFF. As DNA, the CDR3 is TGCGCCAGCAGCGAACAGGTTTCAACTAATGAAAAACTGTTTTTT.

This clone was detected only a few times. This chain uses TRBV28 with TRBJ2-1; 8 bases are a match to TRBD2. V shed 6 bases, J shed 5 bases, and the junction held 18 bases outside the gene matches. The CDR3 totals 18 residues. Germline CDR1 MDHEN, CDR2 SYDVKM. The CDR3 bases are TGTGCCAGCAGCCCACAAAGGGGAAAGCGGGAGAGGAACAATGAGCAGTTCTTC. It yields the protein CASSPQRGKRERNNEQFF.

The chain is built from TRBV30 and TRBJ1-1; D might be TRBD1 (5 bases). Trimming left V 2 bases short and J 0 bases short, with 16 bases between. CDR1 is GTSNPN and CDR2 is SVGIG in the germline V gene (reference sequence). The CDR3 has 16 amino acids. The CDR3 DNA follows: TGTGCCTGGAGTCCAAGACGACAGACCATGAACACTGAAGCTTTCTTT. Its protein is CAWSPRRQTMNTEAFF.

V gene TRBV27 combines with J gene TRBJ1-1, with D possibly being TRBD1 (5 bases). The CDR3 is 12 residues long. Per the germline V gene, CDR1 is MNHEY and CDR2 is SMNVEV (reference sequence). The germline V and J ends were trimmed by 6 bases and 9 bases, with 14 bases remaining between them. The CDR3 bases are TGTGCCAGCAGAGGCGTGGGGGAGAAAGCTTTCTTT. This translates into CASRGVGEKAFF.

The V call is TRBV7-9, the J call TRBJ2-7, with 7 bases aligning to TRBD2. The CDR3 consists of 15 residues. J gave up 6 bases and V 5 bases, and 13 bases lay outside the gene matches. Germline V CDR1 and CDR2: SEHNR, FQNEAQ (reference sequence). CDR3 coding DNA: TGTGCCAGCAGCCCCCCCAGCGCGGGAGTGGGCGAGCAGTACTTC. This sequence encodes CASSPPSAGVGEQYF.

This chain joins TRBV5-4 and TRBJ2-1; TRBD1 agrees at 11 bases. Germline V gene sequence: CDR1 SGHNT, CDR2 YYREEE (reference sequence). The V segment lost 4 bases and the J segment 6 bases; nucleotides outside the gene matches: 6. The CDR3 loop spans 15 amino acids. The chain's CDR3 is CASSVRDRGGNEQFF. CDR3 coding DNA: TGTGCCAGCAGCGTCCGGGACAGGGGGGGCAATGAGCAGTTCTTC.

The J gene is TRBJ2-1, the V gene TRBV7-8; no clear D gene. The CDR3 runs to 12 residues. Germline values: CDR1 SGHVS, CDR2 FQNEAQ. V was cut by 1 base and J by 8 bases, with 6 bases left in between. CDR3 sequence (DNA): TGTGCCAGCAGCTTAGACGGCTATGAGCAGTTCTTC. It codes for CASSLDGYEQFF.

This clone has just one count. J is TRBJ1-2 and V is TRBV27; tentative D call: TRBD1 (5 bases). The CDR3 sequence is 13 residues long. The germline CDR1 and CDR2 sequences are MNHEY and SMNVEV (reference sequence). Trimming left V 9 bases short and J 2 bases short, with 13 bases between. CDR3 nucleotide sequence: TGTGCCAGTTCTGCCCGGGGCAACTATGGCTACACCTTC. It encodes CASSARGNYGYTF.

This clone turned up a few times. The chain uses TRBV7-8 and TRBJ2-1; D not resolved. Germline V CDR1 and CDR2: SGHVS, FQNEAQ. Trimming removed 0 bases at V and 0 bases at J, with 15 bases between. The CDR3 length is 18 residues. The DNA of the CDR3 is TGTGCCAGCAGCTTAGCCTATCCCCTGGAAAGCTCCTACAATGAGCAGTTCTTC. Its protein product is CASSLAYPLESSYNEQFF.

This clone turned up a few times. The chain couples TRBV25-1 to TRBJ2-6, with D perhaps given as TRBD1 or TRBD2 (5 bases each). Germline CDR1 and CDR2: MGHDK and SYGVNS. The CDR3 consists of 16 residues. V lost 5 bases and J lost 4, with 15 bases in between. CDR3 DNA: TGTGCCAGCAGTTCCTCTGGGACGTTAGGGGCCAACGTCCTGACTTTC. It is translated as CASSSSGTLGANVLTF.

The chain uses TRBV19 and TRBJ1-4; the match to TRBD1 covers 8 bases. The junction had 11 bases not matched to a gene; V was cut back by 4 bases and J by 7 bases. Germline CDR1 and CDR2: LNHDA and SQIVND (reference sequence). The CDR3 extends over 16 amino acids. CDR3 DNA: TGTGCCAGTAGTAGAGGACAGGGCCAGAGGAGTGAAAAACTGTTTTTT. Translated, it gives CASSRGQGQRSEKLFF.